The clone carrying this T cell receptor (beta chain) came up a few times. The data stem from a study of blood T cell repertoires in COVID-19. Study details: Acute and convalescent COVID-19 specimens originated in the United States, Italy and Spain.

Study processing details: Researchers report that nucleated cell counts were estimated from reference gene primer amplification. Sequenced by immunoSEQ multiplex PCR; TCRdb stores in-frame clones only, minus some. V, J and clone size are taken as reported in that table, and D and trimming were inferred from the DNA itself. The table includes about 370,000 clones, roughly 90% detected once. In germline, CDR1 is KGHSH, CDR2 LQKENI. This CDR3 contains 16 residues. V lost 6 bases and J lost 0, with 15 bases in between. Material for sequencing was peripheral blood. The chain is built from TRBV18 and TRBJ1-5, with a possible D match to TRBD1 (5 bases). The TCR originated in a woman aged 25 to 39 with COVID-19, enrolled during active disease. The CDR3 coding sequence is TGTGCCAGCTCCGGGAAAGCGGGGCATAGCAATCAGCCCCAGCATTTT. Translation gives CASSGKAGHSNQPQHF.